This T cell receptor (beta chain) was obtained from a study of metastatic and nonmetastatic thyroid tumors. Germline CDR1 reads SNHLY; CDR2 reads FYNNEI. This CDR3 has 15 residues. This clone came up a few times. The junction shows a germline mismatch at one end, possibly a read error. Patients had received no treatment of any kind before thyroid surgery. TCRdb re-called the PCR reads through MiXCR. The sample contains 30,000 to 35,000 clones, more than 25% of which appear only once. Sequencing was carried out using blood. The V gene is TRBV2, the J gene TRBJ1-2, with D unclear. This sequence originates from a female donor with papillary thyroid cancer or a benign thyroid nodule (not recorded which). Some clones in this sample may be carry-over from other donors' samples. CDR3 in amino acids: CANSEYEQTYYGYTF. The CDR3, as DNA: TGTGCCAACAGTGAGTACGAGCAAACCTACTATGGCTACACCTTC.